The T cell receptor (beta chain) under discussion was sequenced for a study of T cell responses to AZD1222 COVID-19 vaccine (dated by TCRdb to about 2021). Looking at the study overall: A total of 230 or so trial participants underwent TCR sequencing, of whom 207 received two doses of AZD1222 and 26 received two doses of the MenACWY control vaccine. Trial participants were enrolled into age subgroups of 18-55, 56-69 and 70-plus years, which contained 148, 28 and 57 TCR-sequenced participants, respectively. Broad study findings and their caveats: Participants were mostly white British, with more females than males. The authors suggested clonal diversity may have been underestimated. Only a handful of AZD1222 recipients were SARS-CoV-2 seropositive at baseline, limiting conclusions about previously exposed vaccinees. A significant rise in spike-specific TCR breadth and depth was observed after two AZD1222 doses relative to day 0 and relative to MenACWY recipients. Because no day 14 peak-response samples were available, the repertoires could be characterized only after the peak T cell response. Vaccine-associated CD4 TCRs spanned the whole spike protein, with dominant responses in regions 160-218 and 743-854. Reportedly, close to half of the unique spike-specific TCRs recognized epitopes lying outside the regions that are mutated in the B.1.351 and B.1.1.7 variants. In the small 56-69-year group, the increase in depth fell short of significance, most likely because of low power.

Note on this clone: Its antigen has not been determined. Base qualities are not provided; no much larger clone lies one nucleotide away.

Per the publication, the time point label means: sample from adult after SARS-CoV-2 infection, after symptom onset. A couple of convalescent COVID-19 patients, sampled after symptom onset from adults with prior SARS-CoV-2 infection, were also TCR-sequenced for comparison. There are 15 amino acids in the CDR3, from cysteine to phenylalanine inclusive. Of the read, only the CDR3 DNA is kept; its 45 bases are in frame from base 1. The germline V gene (reference sequence) yields LNHDA for CDR1 and SQIVND for CDR2. At the junction V is shortened by 5 bases and J by 1 base, with 14 bases in between. The CDR3 regions of human TCRbeta chains were subjected to immunosequencing. In the source study's methods: TCRs in the repertoires were compared against a reference library of SARS-CoV-2-specific TCRs that had been generated with the MIRA antigen-specificity platform. Breadth meant the fraction of unique TCRs that were SARS-CoV-2-associated, whereas depth meant the fraction of total T cells that were SARS-CoV-2-associated. Using the MIRA data, each spike-specific TCR was assigned both to the spike region to which the TCR was reactive and to a CD4 or CD8 class. Log10-transformed breadth and depth values were compared by one-way ANOVA with Sidak's multiple comparisons tests. TCRdb stores this immuneACCESS table with in-frame sequences only. Part of the clones is absent; in the studies checked, under half of the shortfall reflects unresolved V genes, and no reason is known for the rest. The V and J calls and the clone size are those of that table, but D and trimming were determined from the DNA. The sample contains roughly 150,000 clones, approximately 91% of them found a single time. The top ten hold approximately 7.2% of the sample.

The chain is encoded by TRBV19 joined to TRBJ1-1; the D gene lacks a confident call. The receptor was isolated from an adult who had recovered from COVID-19. Specimen: peripheral blood, collected after recovery from COVID-19. In nucleotides, the sequence is TGTGCCAGTAGTTCTACTAGCCTCGGGAACACTGAAGCTTTCTTT. Protein translation: CASSSTSLGNTEAFF.